A single sample is the source of the 2 T cell receptor beta chains below, sequenced in a study of spatial heterogeneity in lung cancer. TCRdb re-called the 5' RACE reads through MiXCR, storing one row per CDR3 protein. Of approximately 110,000 distinct CDR3 sequences listed, roughly 10% are singletons. Time point indicated: blood at routine non-recurrence follow-up after resection. Here the sequenced sample was PBMCs, taken at follow-up. The source of these receptors is a female donor with early-stage non-small cell lung cancer.

The rearrangement uses TRBV7-9 and TRBJ2-3; 7 positions match TRBD2. Germline CDR1 is SEHNR and CDR2 is FQNEAQ (reference sequence). The V and J ends lost 1 base and 6 bases, in that order; junction bases with no gene match: 4. This CDR3 has 14 residues. The CDR3 DNA is TGTGCCAGCAGCTTAGTGGGAGGGTCTGATACGCAGTATTTT. Its protein product is CASSLVGGSDTQYF. The whole variable domain, remainder taken from reference TRBV7-9 and TRBJ2-3, is DTGVSQNPRHKITKRGQNVTFRCDPISEHNRLYWYRQTLGQGPEFLTYFQNEAQLEKSRLLSDRFSAERPKGSFSTLEIQRTEQGDSAMYLCASSLVGGSDTQYFGPGTRLTVL.

The chain employs TRBV4-2 and TRBJ1-6; a weak D match, TRBD1 (5 bases). Germline-derived CDR1 and CDR2 are LGHNA and YNFKEQ. CDR3 length equals 19 residues. V gave up 0 bases and J gave up 0 bases, with 15 bases separating them. CDR3: CASSQDRDQTVSYNSPLHF. The CDR3, as DNA: TGTGCCAGCAGCCAAGACCGGGACCAAACCGTCTCCTATAATTCACCCCTCCACTTT.